A few counts support the clone carrying this T cell receptor (beta chain). This entry is derived from a study of blood T cell repertoires in COVID-19. Study-wide context: T cells, B-cell-depleted T cells, or PBMCs provided the cDNA or gDNA that served as material.

This table comes from immunoSEQ multiplex PCR, and its TCRdb copy is limited to in-frame clones, with some not included. The sample yields 140,000 to 150,000 clones, roughly four fifths seen once. CDR3 length equals 15 residues. V lost 4 bases to trimming and J lost 2 bases, with 16 bases between them. Germline V CDR1 and CDR2: GTSNPN, SVGIG (reference sequence). Sequencing was carried out using peripheral blood. V and J are TRBV30 and TRBJ2-3; TRBD2 is a possible D gene (5 bases). This TCR was recovered from a human donor with acute or convalescent COVID-19. The donor label of this sample is uncertain. CDR3 bases: TGTGCCTGGACGCCCCCCGGGGTCCCCACAGATACGCAGTATTTT. This gives the protein CAWTPPGVPTDTQYF.